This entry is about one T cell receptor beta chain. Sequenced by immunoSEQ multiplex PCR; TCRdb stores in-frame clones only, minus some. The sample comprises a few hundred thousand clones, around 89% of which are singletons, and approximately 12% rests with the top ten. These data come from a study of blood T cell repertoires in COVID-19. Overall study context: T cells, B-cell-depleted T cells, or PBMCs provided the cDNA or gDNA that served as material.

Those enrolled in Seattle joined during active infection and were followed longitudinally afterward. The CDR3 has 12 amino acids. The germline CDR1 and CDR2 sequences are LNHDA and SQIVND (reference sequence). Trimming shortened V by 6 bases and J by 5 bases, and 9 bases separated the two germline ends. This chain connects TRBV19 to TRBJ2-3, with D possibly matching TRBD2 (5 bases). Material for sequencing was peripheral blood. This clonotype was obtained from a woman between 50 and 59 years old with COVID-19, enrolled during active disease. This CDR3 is CASRTAGDTQYF. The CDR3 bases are TGTGCCAGTAGAACGGCGGGAGATACGCAGTATTTT.